The 30 T cell receptor beta chains listed next were all sequenced from one sample in a study of T-cell memory formation after mild COVID-19. One entry per CDR3 protein results from TCRdb running MiXCR on the 5' RACE reads. The sample lists approximately 180,000 distinct CDR3 sequences; 16% were seen once. Sequencing was performed on PBMCs or a T cell subset sorted from them (not recorded which). Receptor source: an adult woman who had mild COVID-19 (a few samples of this study predate the infection). Cell type and time point are not known.

This clonotype was seen a few times. V and J are TRBV7-2 and TRBJ2-1; perhaps TRBD2 as D (5 bases). This CDR3 is built from 15 residues. CDR1 is SGHTA and CDR2 is FQGNSA in the germline V gene. The ends were cut back, 5 bases at V and 8 bases at J, with 19 bases in the middle. CDR3: CASSPSEAGRDEQFF. In DNA, the CDR3 is TGTGCCAGCAGCCCTTCGGAGGCGGGTAGGGATGAGCAGTTCTTC.

This clonotype showed up just a few times. The chain carries TRBV6-5 and TRBJ1-5; perhaps TRBD1 as D (6 bases). The germline V and J ends were trimmed by 4 bases and 7 bases, with 17 bases remaining between them. This CDR3 is built from 15 residues. Germline CDR1 and CDR2: MNHEY and SVGAGI. CDR3 region: CASSSRGGNEQPQHF. CDR3 DNA sequence: TGTGCCAGCAGTTCACGAGGGGGGAATGAACAGCCCCAGCATTTT.

The V call is TRBV7-3, the J call TRBJ1-6, with 7 nucleotides matching TRBD1. Germline values: CDR1 SGHTA, CDR2 FQGTGA. This CDR3 region has 14 residues. V was pared by 4 bases and J by 9 bases, with 6 bases of the junction left unmatched. The CDR3 sequence: CASSSGQIGSPLHF. CDR3 bases: TGTGCCAGCAGCTCGGGACAGATCGGTTCACCCCTCCACTTT.

This clonotype has only a few counts. V usage is TRBV6-2 or TRBV6-3 and J usage is TRBJ2-1; D perhaps matches TRBD2 (5 bases). The germline gives CDR1 MNHEY, CDR2 SVGEGT. Trimming took off 2 bases at V and 4 bases at J, with 12 bases between the two ends. There are 15 residues in the CDR3. The CDR3 is CASSYASGRYNEQFF. The CDR3 DNA is TGTGCCAGCAGTTACGCCAGCGGTAGATACAATGAGCAGTTCTTC.

V and J are TRBV6-2 or TRBV6-3 and TRBJ2-7; 8 nucleotides line up with TRBD2. Trimming cost V 6 bases and J 0 bases; bases outside gene matches: 4. This CDR3 has 14 amino acids. CDR1 is MNHEY, CDR2 SVGEGT, per germline. For the CDR3, the DNA is TGTGCCAGCAGCCCACTAGCGGTCTCCTACGAGCAGTACTTC. This translates into CASSPLAVSYEQYF.

This clonotype has more than one count but fewer than ten. The CDR3 DNA is TGTGCCAGCAGTTGGGGCAGAAACACCGGGGAGCTGTTTTTT. Residues: CASSWGRNTGELFF. The chain combines TRBV6-5 with TRBJ2-2, with a tentative D call TRBD1 (5 bases). The CDR3 runs 14 residues. Trimming stripped 4 bases from V and 2 bases from J, with 8 bases between. Germline V gene lookup returns CDR1 MNHEY and CDR2 SVGAGI.

This clonotype was seen more than once but under ten times. The chain combines TRBV29-1 with TRBJ2-5, with TRBD1 matching 8 bases. CDR3 length: 14 amino acids. V trimming: 6 bases; J trimming: 2 bases; junction bases outside the gene matches: 8. CDR1 and CDR2 (germline): SQVTM, ANQGSEA. CDR3 amino acids: CSVSQRQGQETQYF. Here the CDR3 DNA reads TGCAGCGTCTCACAACGACAGGGGCAAGAGACCCAGTACTTC.

This clonotype showed up many times. The gene calls are TRBV27 and TRBJ1-5; 8 bases are a match to TRBD1. The CDR3 consists of 16 residues. The J segment lost 2 bases and the V segment lost 5 bases, leaving 8 bases of the junction unmatched. CDR1 MNHEY and CDR2 SMNVEV come from the germline V gene (reference sequence). The CDR3 DNA reads as TGTGCCAGCAGTCCCCTAGGACAGGGAGGCAATCAGCCCCAGCATTTT. Translating gives CASSPLGQGGNQPQHF.

The chain uses TRBV7-3 and TRBJ2-6, with D tentatively TRBD2 (5 bases). V was cut by 0 bases and J by 1 base, with 7 bases left in between. Per the germline V gene, CDR1 is SGHTA and CDR2 is FQGTGA. This CDR3 is built from 16 residues. The CDR3 here is CASSLTGGSGANVLTF. CDR3 DNA: TGTGCCAGCAGCTTAACTGGAGGATCTGGGGCCAACGTCCTGACTTTC.

V gene TRBV7-6 combines with J gene TRBJ2-6; TRBD1 agrees at 8 bases. The CDR3 sequence is 15 residues long. With V trimmed by 5 bases and J by 3 bases, 3 bases remained unmatched. The germline V gene has CDR1 SGHVS and CDR2 FNYEAQ. The CDR3 reads CASSLDRVGANVLTF. CDR3 nucleotide sequence: TGTGCCAGCAGCCTGGACAGGGTTGGGGCCAACGTCCTGACTTTC. The full variable domain, with the rest looked up from reference TRBV7-6 and TRBJ2-6, is GAGVSQSPRYKVTKRGQDVALRCDPISGHVSLYWYRQALGQGPEFLTYFNYEAQQDKSGLPNDRFSAERPEGSISTLTIQRTEQRDSAMYRCASSLDRVGANVLTFGAGSRLTVL.

The rearrangement uses TRBV20-1 and TRBJ1-2; the D gene is possibly TRBD1 (5 bases). V lost 1 base to trimming and J lost 8 bases, with 17 bases between them. Germline loops: CDR1 DFQATT, CDR2 SNEGSKA (reference sequence). The CDR3 is 14 amino acids. The CDR3 DNA follows: TGCAGTGCTAGAGCCGGGCAGGCAGGGAGGGGCTACACCTTC. Its translation is CSARAGQAGRGYTF.

This clonotype was counted between two and nine times. The CDR3 sequence is CASSLEGAANTEAFF. DNA for the CDR3: TGCGCCAGCAGCCTAGAGGGGGCAGCGAACACTGAAGCTTTCTTT. The chain recombines TRBV4-1 with TRBJ1-1; TRBD1 agrees at 7 bases. V lost 4 bases to trimming and J lost 1 base; unmatched junction nucleotides: 6. The germline gives CDR1 MGHRA, CDR2 YSYEKL. This CDR3 region has 15 residues.

This chain links TRBV6-2 or TRBV6-3 with TRBJ2-6; D unclear. Germline CDR1 and CDR2: MNHEY and SVGEGT. V was clipped by 5 bases and J by 0 bases, with 8 bases between them. The CDR3 is 15 amino acids. The CDR3 reads CASSTISSGANVLTF. In nucleotides, the CDR3 is TGTGCCAGCAGTACCATTAGCTCTGGGGCCAACGTCCTGACTTTC.

This clonotype was counted between two and nine times. This sequence joins TRBV3-1 and TRBJ1-2; D unclear. Trimming pared 1 base from V and 8 bases from J, leaving 14 bases between. Looked up from germline, CDR1 is LGHDT and CDR2 is YNNKEL (reference sequence). The CDR3 covers 14 residues. CDR3 sequence reads: CASSQATGAIGYTF. CDR3 nucleotide sequence: TGTGCCAGCAGCCAAGCGACGGGCGCCATAGGCTACACCTTC.

In its sample, this clonotype was seen a few times. The chain recombines TRBV18 with TRBJ1-4, with D possibly matching TRBD1 (5 bases). There are 14 residues in the CDR3. Trimming removed 3 bases from V and 7 bases from J, with 12 bases in between. Germline-derived CDR1 and CDR2 are KGHSH and LQKENI. CDR3 region: CASSPTAGSEKLFF. CDR3 nucleotides: TGTGCCAGCTCACCGACAGCGGGGAGTGAAAAACTGTTTTTT.

The rearrangement links TRBV20-1 to TRBJ1-5; D remains ambiguous. The CDR3 has 15 residues. Germline-derived CDR1 and CDR2 are DFQATT and SNEGSKA (reference sequence). Trimming cost V 3 bases and J 3 bases, with 15 bases left between them. The CDR3 DNA follows: TGCAGTGCTAGGAGCGGGCCGGGGTACAATCAGCCCCAGCATTTT. Its translation: CSARSGPGYNQPQHF.

This clonotype has only a few counts. This chain's CDR3 is CATKSGPEGSKQYF. In nucleotides, the CDR3 is TGTGCCACCAAATCCGGTCCCGAGGGCTCGAAGCAGTACTTC. The chain employs TRBV10-3 and TRBJ2-7, with D tentatively TRBD2 (5 bases). The V end lost 10 bases, the J end lost 8 bases, and 24 bases lay between the germline ends. CDR3 length equals 14 residues. Germline CDR1 and CDR2: ENHRY and SYGVKD.

This clonotype has only a few counts. The chain recombines TRBV14 with TRBJ1-2; D is uncertain. In germline, CDR1 is SGHDN, CDR2 FVKESK. The germline V and J ends were trimmed by 1 base and 4 bases, with 19 bases remaining between them. The CDR3 is 17 residues long. The CDR3 loop is CASSQVGSPALVYGYTF. The CDR3 DNA follows: TGTGCCAGCAGCCAAGTCGGCAGCCCTGCGTTAGTCTATGGCTACACCTTC.

This clonotype was seen more than once but under ten times. The rearrangement links TRBV6-5 to TRBJ2-1; possible D gene TRBD2, 6 bases. CDR1 MNHEY and CDR2 SVGAGI come from the germline V gene. The CDR3 totals 16 residues. Trimming shortened V by 6 bases and J by 0 bases, and 15 bases separated the two germline ends. CDR3 coding DNA: TGTGCCAGCAGACCGGAGGGACTTCTCTCCTACAATGAGCAGTTCTTC. Translated: CASRPEGLLSYNEQFF.

This clonotype was recorded a few times. The genes are TRBV6-2 or TRBV6-3 and TRBJ1-1; unclear D gene. Germline assignment: CDR1 MNHEY and CDR2 SVGEGT. The CDR3 runs 11 residues. V lost 7 bases, J lost 0 bases, and 3 bases lay in between. CDR3 amino acids: CASKMNTEAFF. The CDR3 DNA sequence: TGTGCCAGCAAGATGAACACTGAAGCTTTCTTT.

This clonotype was counted between two and nine times. DNA of the CDR3: TGTGCCAGCCGGAAAGGGGGCACAGATGGCTACACCTTC. Its protein product is CASRKGGTDGYTF. This chain connects TRBV19 to TRBJ1-2; 7 bases are a match to TRBD1. CDR3 size: 13 residues. The J segment lost 6 bases and the V segment lost 9 bases, leaving 10 bases of the junction unmatched. Germline CDR1 and CDR2: LNHDA and SQIVND (reference sequence). The whole variable domain, filled in from reference TRBV19 and TRBJ1-2, reads DGGITQSPKYLFRKEGQNVTLSCEQNLNHDAMYWYRQDPGQGLRLIYYSQIVNDFQKGDIAEGYSVSREKKESFPLTVTSAQKNPTAFYLCASRKGGTDGYTFGSGTRLTVV.

This clonotype occurred a few times. This rearrangement joins TRBV6-2 or TRBV6-3 to TRBJ1-6; perhaps TRBD1 as D (5 bases). V lost 10 bases to trimming and J lost 8 bases, with 33 bases between them. Germline V gives CDR1 MNHEY, CDR2 SVGEGT. The CDR3 sequence is 19 residues long. CDR3: CATLREVTALSIPDSPLHF. CDR3 bases: TGTGCCACCCTACGAGAGGTGACAGCGCTGAGTATACCGGATTCACCCCTCCACTTT.

This chain uses TRBV5-1 with TRBJ1-6, with D perhaps matching TRBD1 (5 bases). The V gene lost 3 bases and the J gene lost 4 bases, with 11 bases spanning the gap. There are 15 residues in the CDR3. Germline-derived CDR1 and CDR2 are SGHRS and YFSETQ. The CDR3 region has the DNA TGCGCCAGCAGCTCGGGACCTGGGTATAATTCACCCCTCCACTTT. Protein: CASSSGPGYNSPLHF.

This clonotype was counted ten times or more. V gene TRBV20-1 combines with J gene TRBJ2-1; 14 positions agree with TRBD2. This CDR3 is built from 15 residues. V was pared by 6 bases and J by 9 bases, with 10 bases of the junction left unmatched. The germline V gene has CDR1 DFQATT and CDR2 SNEGSKA (reference sequence). Here the CDR3 DNA reads TGCAGTGCAACCGAGACTAGCGGGAGGGGCGGTGAGCAGTTCTTC. It translates to CSATETSGRGGEQFF.

This sequence joins TRBV12-3 or TRBV12-4 and TRBJ1-5; D remains unclear. This CDR3 spans 14 amino acids. V was clipped by 1 base and J by 7 bases, with 11 bases between them. CDR3 DNA: TGTGCCAGCAGTTTAGTAAGGGCTCGCCAGCCCCAGCATTTT. Translated, it gives CASSLVRARQPQHF.

The V gene is TRBV12-3 or TRBV12-4, the J gene TRBJ1-1, with D perhaps TRBD1 (5 bases). The length of the CDR3 is 14 residues. Between the trimmed V and J ends, which lost 7 bases and 3 bases, there was a span of 15 bases. Here the CDR3 reads CASTTGGGYTEAFF. The CDR3 DNA reads as TGTGCCAGCACCACGGGGGGGGGGTACACTGAAGCTTTCTTT.

A few counts support this clonotype. The rearrangement uses TRBV11-2 and TRBJ2-1; 13 bases fit TRBD2. This CDR3 has 13 amino acids. The germline CDR1 and CDR2 sequences are SGHAT and FQNNGV. The ends lost 5 bases at V and 12 bases at J; junction bases unmatched: 4. Here the CDR3 DNA reads TGTGCCAGCAGCCTCGGGACTAGCGGGATGCAGTTCTTC. Translation gives CASSLGTSGMQFF.

This chain links TRBV20-1 with TRBJ1-2; D gene unclear. In germline, CDR1 is DFQATT, CDR2 SNEGSKA (reference sequence). The V gene lost 1 base and the J gene lost 4 bases, with 10 bases spanning the gap. CDR3 length equals 13 residues. DNA for the CDR3: TGCAGTGCTAGAGTTGGGCAGTCCTATGGCTACACCTTC. Amino acid sequence: CSARVGQSYGYTF.

V usage is TRBV5-1 and J usage is TRBJ2-2, with 7 bases aligning to TRBD1. V shed 2 bases, J shed 5 bases, and the junction held 6 bases outside the gene matches. Germline V CDR1 and CDR2: SGHRS, YFSETQ. CDR3 length: 15 residues. DNA for the CDR3: TGCGCCAGCAGCTTTGGGACAGCCCAGACCGGGGAGCTGTTTTTT. It encodes CASSFGTAQTGELFF. Supplemented by reference TRBV5-1 and TRBJ2-2, the full variable domain reads KAGVTQTPRYLIKTRGQQVTLSCSPISGHRSVSWYQQTPGQGLQFLFEYFSETQRNKGNFPGRFSGRQFSNSRSEMNVSTLELGDSALYLCASSFGTAQTGELFFGEGSRLTVL.

This clonotype was counted at least ten times. CDR3 in amino acids: CASSLQAGTLSREQFF. The CDR3 nucleotides are TGTGCCAGCAGCCTCCAAGCAGGGACCCTGTCGCGCGAGCAGTTCTTC. V is TRBV4-2 and J is TRBJ2-1; D possibly matches TRBD1 or TRBD2 (5 bases each). The CDR3 is 16 amino acids. The V gene's germline CDR1 is LGHNA and CDR2 YNFKEQ. V gave up 4 bases and J gave up 10 bases, with 23 bases separating them.